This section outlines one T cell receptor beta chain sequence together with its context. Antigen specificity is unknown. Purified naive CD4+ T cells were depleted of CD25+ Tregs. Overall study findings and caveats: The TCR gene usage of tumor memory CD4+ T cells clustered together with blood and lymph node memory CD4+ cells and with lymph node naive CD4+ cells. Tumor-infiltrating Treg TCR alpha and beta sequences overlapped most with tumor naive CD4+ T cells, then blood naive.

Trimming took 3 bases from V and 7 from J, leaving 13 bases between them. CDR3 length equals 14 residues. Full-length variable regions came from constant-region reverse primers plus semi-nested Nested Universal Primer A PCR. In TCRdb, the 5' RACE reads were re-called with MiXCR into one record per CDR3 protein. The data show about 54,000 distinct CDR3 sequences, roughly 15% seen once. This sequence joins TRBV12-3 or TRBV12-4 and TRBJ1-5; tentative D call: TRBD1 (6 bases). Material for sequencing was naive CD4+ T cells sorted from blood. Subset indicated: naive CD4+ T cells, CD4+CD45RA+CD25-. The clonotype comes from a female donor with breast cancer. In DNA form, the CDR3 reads TGTGCCAGCAGTTTTGGCACCGGGACACAGCCCCAGCATTTT. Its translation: CASSFGTGTQPQHF.